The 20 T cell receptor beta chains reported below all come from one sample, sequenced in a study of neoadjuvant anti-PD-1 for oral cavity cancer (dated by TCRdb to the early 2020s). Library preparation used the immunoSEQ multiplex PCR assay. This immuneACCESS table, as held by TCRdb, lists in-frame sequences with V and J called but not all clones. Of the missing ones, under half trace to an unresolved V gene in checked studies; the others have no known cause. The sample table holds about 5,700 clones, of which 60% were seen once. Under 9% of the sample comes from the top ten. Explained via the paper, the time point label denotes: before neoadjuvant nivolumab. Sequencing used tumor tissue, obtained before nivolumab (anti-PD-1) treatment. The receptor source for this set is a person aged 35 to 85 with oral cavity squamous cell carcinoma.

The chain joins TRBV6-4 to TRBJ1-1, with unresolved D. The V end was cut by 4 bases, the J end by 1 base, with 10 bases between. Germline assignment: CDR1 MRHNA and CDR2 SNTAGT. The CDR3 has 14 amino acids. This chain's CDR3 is CASSAAPGNTEAFF. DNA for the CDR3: TGTGCCAGCAGTGCCGCCCCAGGGAACACTGAAGCTTTCTTT.

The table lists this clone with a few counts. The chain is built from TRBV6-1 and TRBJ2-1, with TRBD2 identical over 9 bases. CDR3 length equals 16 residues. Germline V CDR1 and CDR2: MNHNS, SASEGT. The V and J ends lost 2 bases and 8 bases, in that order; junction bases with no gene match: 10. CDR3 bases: TGTGCCAGCAGTGAATGGGTAGCGGGAGTAAAGTATGAGCAGTTCTTC. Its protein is CASSEWVAGVKYEQFF.

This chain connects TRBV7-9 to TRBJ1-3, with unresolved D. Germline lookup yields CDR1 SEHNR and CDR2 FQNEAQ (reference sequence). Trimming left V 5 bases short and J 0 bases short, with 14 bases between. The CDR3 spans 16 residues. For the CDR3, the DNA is TGTGCCAGCAGCCGGCTGACTACTAGCTCTGGAAACACCATATATTTT. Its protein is CASSRLTTSSGNTIYF.

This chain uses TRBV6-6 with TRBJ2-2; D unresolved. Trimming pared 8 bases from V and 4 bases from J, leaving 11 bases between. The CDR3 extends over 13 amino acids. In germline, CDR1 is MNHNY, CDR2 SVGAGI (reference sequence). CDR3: CASSSSSTGELFF. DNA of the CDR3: TGTGCCAGCTCGTCCTCGAGCACCGGGGAGCTGTTTTTT.

CDR3: CASSPVGGGEQPQHF. The CDR3 nucleotides are TGTGCCAGCTCACCGGTTGGGGGGGGAGAACAGCCCCAGCATTTT. This chain joins TRBV18 and TRBJ1-5; perhaps TRBD1 as D (5 bases). The CDR3 loop spans 15 amino acids. Germline V gene sequence: CDR1 KGHSH, CDR2 LQKENI. The V end was cut by 3 bases, the J end by 7 bases, with 16 bases between.

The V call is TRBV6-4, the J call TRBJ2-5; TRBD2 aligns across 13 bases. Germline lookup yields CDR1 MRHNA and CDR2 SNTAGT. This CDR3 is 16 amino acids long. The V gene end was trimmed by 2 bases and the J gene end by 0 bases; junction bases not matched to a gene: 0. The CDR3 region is CASSDTSGGDQETQYF. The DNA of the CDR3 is TGTGCCAGCAGTGACACTAGCGGGGGGGACCAAGAGACCCAGTACTTC.

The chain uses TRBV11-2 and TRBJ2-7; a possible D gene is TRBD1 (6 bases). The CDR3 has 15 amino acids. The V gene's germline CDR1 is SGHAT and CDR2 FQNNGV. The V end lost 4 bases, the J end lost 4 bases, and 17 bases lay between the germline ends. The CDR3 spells CASSSTDRGYYEQYF. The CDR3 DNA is TGTGCCAGCAGCTCTACGGACAGAGGATATTACGAGCAGTACTTC.

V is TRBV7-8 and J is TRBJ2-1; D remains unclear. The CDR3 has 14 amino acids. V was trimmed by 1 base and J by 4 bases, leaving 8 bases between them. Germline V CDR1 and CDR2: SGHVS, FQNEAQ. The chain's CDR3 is CASSLGAWYNEQFF. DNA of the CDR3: TGTGCCAGCAGCTTAGGAGCGTGGTACAATGAGCAGTTCTTC.

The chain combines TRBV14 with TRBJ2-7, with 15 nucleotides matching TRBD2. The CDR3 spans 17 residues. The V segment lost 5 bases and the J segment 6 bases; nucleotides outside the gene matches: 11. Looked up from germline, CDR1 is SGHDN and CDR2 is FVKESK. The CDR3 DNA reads TGTGCCAGCAGCAGCCTAGGAGGGACTAGCGGGAGGACCGAGCAGTACTTC. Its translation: CASSSLGGTSGRTEQYF.

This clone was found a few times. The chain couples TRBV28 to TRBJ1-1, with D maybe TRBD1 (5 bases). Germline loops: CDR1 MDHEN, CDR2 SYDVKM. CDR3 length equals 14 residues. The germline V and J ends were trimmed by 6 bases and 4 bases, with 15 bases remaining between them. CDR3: CASSLRGRGTEAFF. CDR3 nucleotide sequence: TGTGCCAGCAGCCTAAGGGGACGCGGCACTGAAGCTTTCTTT.

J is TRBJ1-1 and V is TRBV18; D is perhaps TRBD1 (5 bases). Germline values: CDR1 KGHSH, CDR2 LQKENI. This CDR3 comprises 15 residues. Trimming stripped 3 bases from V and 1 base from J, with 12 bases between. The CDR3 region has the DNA TGTGCCAGCTCACCTCCCCGGGGCGGGAACACTGAAGCTTTCTTT. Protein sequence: CASSPPRGGNTEAFF.

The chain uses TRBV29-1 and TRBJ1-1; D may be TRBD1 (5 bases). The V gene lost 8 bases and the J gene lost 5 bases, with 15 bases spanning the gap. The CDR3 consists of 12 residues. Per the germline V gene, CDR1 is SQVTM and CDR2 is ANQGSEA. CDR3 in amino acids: CSSWDGGTEAFF. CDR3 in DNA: TGCAGCTCCTGGGACGGTGGGACTGAAGCTTTCTTT. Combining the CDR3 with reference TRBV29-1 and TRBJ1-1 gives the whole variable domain SAVISQKPSRDICQRGTSLTIQCQVDSQVTMMFWYRQQPGQSLTLIATANQGSEATYESGFVIDKFPISRPNLTFSTLTVSNMSPEDSSIYLCSSWDGGTEAFFGQGTRLTVV.

The CDR3 DNA sequence: TGTGCCAGCAGCTTAGAGACAGGGGGCCTCTACGAGCAGTACTTC. Amino acids: CASSLETGGLYEQYF. The genes are TRBV7-8 and TRBJ2-7, with 10 bases fitting TRBD1. The CDR3 has 15 amino acids. V trimming: 1 base; J trimming: 3 bases; junction bases outside the gene matches: 3. Looked up from germline, CDR1 is SGHVS and CDR2 is FQNEAQ.

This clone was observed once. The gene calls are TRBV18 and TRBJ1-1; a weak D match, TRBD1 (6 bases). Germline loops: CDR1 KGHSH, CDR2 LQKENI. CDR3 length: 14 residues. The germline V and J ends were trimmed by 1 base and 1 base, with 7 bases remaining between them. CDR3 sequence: CASSPRGANTEAFF. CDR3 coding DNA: TGTGCCAGCTCACCACGGGGGGCGAACACTGAAGCTTTCTTT.

CDR3 in amino acids: CASSSDIYYEQYF. The CDR3 nucleotides are TGTGCCAGCAGCTCCGACATATACTACGAGCAGTACTTC. The chain couples TRBV7-9 to TRBJ2-7; no reliable D call. Trimming took off 4 bases at V and 3 bases at J, with 10 bases between the two ends. This CDR3 region has 13 residues. Germline V gene sequence: CDR1 SEHNR, CDR2 FQNEAQ (reference sequence).

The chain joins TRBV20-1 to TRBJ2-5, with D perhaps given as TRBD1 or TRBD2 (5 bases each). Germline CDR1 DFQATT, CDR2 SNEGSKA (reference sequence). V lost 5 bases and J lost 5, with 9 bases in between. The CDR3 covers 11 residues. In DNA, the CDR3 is TGCAGTGCTGGGACGGGGGAGACCCAGTACTTC. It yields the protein CSAGTGETQYF.

CDR3 region: CASSVAPRTGTYNEQFF. The CDR3 coding sequence is TGTGCCAGCAGCGTAGCTCCCAGGACAGGGACCTACAATGAGCAGTTCTTC. The genes are TRBV9 and TRBJ2-1; 8 bases are a match to TRBD1. This CDR3 is 17 amino acids long. The junction had 7 bases not matched to a gene; V was cut back by 0 bases and J by 2 bases. Germline V lookup: CDR1 SGDLS, CDR2 YYNGEE.

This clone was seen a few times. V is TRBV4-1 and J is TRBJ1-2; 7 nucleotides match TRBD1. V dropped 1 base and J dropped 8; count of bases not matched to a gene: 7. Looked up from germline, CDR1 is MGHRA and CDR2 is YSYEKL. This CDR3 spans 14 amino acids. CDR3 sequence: CASSQAAGTAGYTF. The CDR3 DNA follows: TGCGCCAGCAGCCAAGCGGCCGGGACAGCAGGCTACACCTTC.

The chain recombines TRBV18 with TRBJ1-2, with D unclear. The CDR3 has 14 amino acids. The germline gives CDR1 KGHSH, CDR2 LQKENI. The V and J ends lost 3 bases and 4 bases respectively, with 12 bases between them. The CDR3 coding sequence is TGTGCCAGCTCACCTACCACGGACCTCTATGGCTACACCTTC. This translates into CASSPTTDLYGYTF.

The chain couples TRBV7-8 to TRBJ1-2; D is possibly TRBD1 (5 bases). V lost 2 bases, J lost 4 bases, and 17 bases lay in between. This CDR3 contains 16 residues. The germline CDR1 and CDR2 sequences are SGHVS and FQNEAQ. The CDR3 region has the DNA TGTGCCAGCAGCTTACCCTCCACGGGGGGTGGCTATGGCTACACCTTC. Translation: CASSLPSTGGGYGYTF. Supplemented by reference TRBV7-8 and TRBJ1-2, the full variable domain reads GAGVSQSPRYKVAKRGQDVALRCDPISGHVSLFWYQQALGQGPEFLTYFQNEAQLDKSGLPSDRFFAERPEGSVSTLKIQRTQQEDSAVYLCASSLPSTGGGYGYTFGSGTRLTVV.